Below, 9 T cell receptor beta chains from the same sample are listed, as sequenced in a study of cytomegalovirus exposure and HLA in healthy donors. PCR involved 60 Vbeta and 13 Jbeta primers. TCRdb keeps only in-frame clones here, not all; method: immunoSEQ multiplex PCR. The data show around 130,000 clones, 80% seen once. Sequencing was done on a sample of PBMCs. All receptors derive from a woman between 40 and 50 years old in good health and CMV-seronegative.

This chain uses TRBV19 with TRBJ2-7; no clear D gene. V was trimmed by 1 base and J by 4 bases, leaving 11 bases between them. Germline-derived CDR1 and CDR2 are LNHDA and SQIVND (reference sequence). The CDR3 length is 14 residues. This CDR3 is CASSIGYSLYEQYF. The DNA of the CDR3 is TGTGCCAGTAGTATAGGCTACAGTCTTTACGAGCAGTACTTC.

J is TRBJ1-6 and V is TRBV19; no clear D. CDR1 and CDR2 (germline): LNHDA, SQIVND (reference sequence). CDR3 length equals 13 residues. The V and J ends lost 7 bases and 3 bases respectively, with 7 bases between them. CDR3 coding DNA: TGTGCCAGTAAAGCGGACTATAATTCACCCCTCCACTTT. This codes for CASKADYNSPLHF.

The chain carries TRBV7-9 and TRBJ2-2; a weak D match, TRBD1 (6 bases). Trimming removed 5 bases at V and 5 bases at J, with 9 bases between. Germline V lookup: CDR1 SEHNR, CDR2 FQNEAQ (reference sequence). CDR3 size: 13 residues. CDR3 residues: CASSAQGTGELFF. CDR3 bases: TGTGCCAGCAGCGCTCAGGGGACCGGGGAGCTGTTTTTT.

The chain employs TRBV11-1 and TRBJ2-3; TRBD2 agrees at 8 bases. Per the germline V gene, CDR1 is SGHAT and CDR2 is FQDESV (reference sequence). Trimming removed 3 bases from V and 4 bases from J; junction bases left unmatched: 9. The CDR3 has 16 amino acids. CDR3 region: CASSFVSGSGPDTQYF. The CDR3 DNA follows: TGTGCCAGCAGCTTCGTCAGCGGGAGCGGCCCAGATACGCAGTATTTT.

The J gene is TRBJ1-6, the V gene TRBV12-1; whether TRBD1, the table's D call, matches the DNA was not checked. TRBV12-1 is noted as a pseudogene. The CDR3 is made up of 19 amino acids. The CDR3 here is CASTVGGQFRANWHSPLHF. The CDR3 nucleotides are TGTGCCAGCACCGTTGGAGGACAGTTCCGTGCTAATTGGCATTCACCCCTCCACTTT.

The CDR3 reads CASSQAGTGEYEQYF. CDR3 nucleotides: TGTGCCAGCAGCCAAGCGGGGACAGGGGAATACGAGCAGTACTTC. The chain has TRBV4-2 and TRBJ2-7; 10 bases are a match to TRBD1. Germline V gene data show CDR1 as LGHNA and CDR2 as YNFKEQ. V trimming: 1 base; J trimming: 4 bases; junction bases outside the gene matches: 4. The CDR3 consists of 15 residues.

To note about this clone: An end of the junction does not agree with germline; a read error may underlie this. V is TRBV7-7 and J is TRBJ1-1; the match to TRBD1 covers 8 bases. Germline lookup yields CDR1 SSHAT and CDR2 FNYEAQ (reference sequence). CDR3 length: 15 residues. The CDR3: CASSSPDRDNTEAFF. The CDR3 coding sequence is TGTGCTAGCAGCTCCCCGGACAGGGACAACACTGAAGCTTTCTTT. Looking up the rest from reference TRBV7-7 and TRBJ1-1 gives the full variable domain: GAGVSQSPRYKVTKRGQDVTLRCDPISSHATLYWYQQALGQGPEFLTYFNYEAQPDKSGLPSDRFSAERPEGSISTLTIQRTEQRDSAMYRCASSSPDRDNTEAFFGQGTRLTVV.

The rearrangement links TRBV6-5 to TRBJ2-7; perhaps TRBD1 as D (6 bases). This CDR3 has 14 residues. Germline loops: CDR1 MNHEY, CDR2 SVGAGI. V lost 0 bases and J lost 5, with 11 bases in between. The CDR3 bases are TGTGCCAGCAGTTACTCGCCAGGGGTGGACGAGCAGTACTTC. It yields the protein CASSYSPGVDEQYF.

V is TRBV6-5 and J is TRBJ1-1; possible D gene TRBD1, 6 bases. CDR1 and CDR2 from the germline V gene are MNHEY and SVGAGI. V lost 6 bases, J lost 3 bases, and 11 bases lay in between. This CDR3 has 13 residues. CDR3 sequence: CASRLQGYTEAFF. The CDR3 region has the DNA TGTGCCAGCAGGTTACAGGGCTACACTGAAGCTTTCTTT.